This T cell receptor beta chain was captured by sequencing in a study of CD8+CD57+ T cells in acquired aplastic anemia. Study-wide results and caveats: Comparison of patients with controls identified some 29 shared CD8+ CDR3 sequences.

The table lists this clonotype with many counts. The target antigen is unknown. TCR beta VDJ and CDR3 profiling used genomic DNA as template. TCRdb reprocessed the reads via MiXCR and lists one record per CDR3 protein. The table lists about 160,000 distinct CDR3 sequences, roughly 47% of them singletons. CDR3 length equals 14 residues. The trim removed 0 bases at V and 14 bases at J, leaving 3 bases unmatched. From germline, CDR1 is SGHTA and CDR2 FQGNSA. The TCR sequence derives from a human donor in good health. Source material: sorted CD4+, CD8+, or CD8+CD57+ T cells (not recorded which) from PBMCs. The chain has TRBV7-2 and TRBJ2-1; 14 nucleotides line up with TRBD2. CDR3 region: CASSLAGLAGVEFF. The CDR3, as DNA: TGTGCCAGCAGCTTAGCGGGACTAGCGGGGGTGGAGTTCTTC.